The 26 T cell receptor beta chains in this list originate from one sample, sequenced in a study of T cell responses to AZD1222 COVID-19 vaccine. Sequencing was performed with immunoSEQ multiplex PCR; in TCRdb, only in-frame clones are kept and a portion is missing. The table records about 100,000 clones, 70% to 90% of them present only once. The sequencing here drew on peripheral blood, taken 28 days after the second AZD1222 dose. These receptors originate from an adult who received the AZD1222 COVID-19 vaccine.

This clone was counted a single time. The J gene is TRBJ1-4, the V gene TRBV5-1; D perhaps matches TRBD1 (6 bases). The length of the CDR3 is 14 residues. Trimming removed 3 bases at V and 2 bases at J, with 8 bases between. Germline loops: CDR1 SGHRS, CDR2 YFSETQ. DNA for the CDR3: TGCGCCAGCAGCTCGAGGGGGACTAATGAAAAACTGTTTTTT. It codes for CASSSRGTNEKLFF. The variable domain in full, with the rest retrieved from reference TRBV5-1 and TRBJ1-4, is KAGVTQTPRYLIKTRGQQVTLSCSPISGHRSVSWYQQTPGQGLQFLFEYFSETQRNKGNFPGRFSGRQFSNSRSEMNVSTLELGDSALYLCASSSRGTNEKLFFGSGTQLSVL.

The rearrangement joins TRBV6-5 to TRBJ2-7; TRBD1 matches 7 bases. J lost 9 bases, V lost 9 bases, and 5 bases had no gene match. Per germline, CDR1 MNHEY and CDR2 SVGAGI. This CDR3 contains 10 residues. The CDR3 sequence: CASQGDAQYF. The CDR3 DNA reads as TGTGCCAGTCAGGGGGACGCGCAGTACTTC.

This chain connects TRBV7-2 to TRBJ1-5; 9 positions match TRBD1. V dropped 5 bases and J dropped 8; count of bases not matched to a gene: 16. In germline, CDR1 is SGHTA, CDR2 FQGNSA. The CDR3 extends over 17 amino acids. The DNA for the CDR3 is TGTGCCAGCAGCGCCGGACAGGGGTCGACAAACACAGAGCCCCAGCATTTT. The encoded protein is CASSAGQGSTNTEPQHF.

This chain's CDR3 is CASSPLSGGTALNGNTIYF. The CDR3 coding sequence is TGTGCCAGCTCACCGCTTTCTGGTGGGACAGCGCTAAACGGAAACACCATATATTTT. The chain is built from TRBV18 and TRBJ1-3; 7 positions agree with TRBD1. The germline V gene has CDR1 KGHSH and CDR2 LQKENI. This CDR3 is 19 amino acids long. V was clipped by 3 bases and J by 4 bases; unmatched bases: 18.

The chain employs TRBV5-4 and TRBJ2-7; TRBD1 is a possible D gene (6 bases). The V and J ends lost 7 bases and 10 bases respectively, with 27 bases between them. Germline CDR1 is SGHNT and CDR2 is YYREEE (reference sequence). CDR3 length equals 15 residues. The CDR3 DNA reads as TGTGCCAGCTCTTCAGGGGCAGTGGACCCTCTTCGCCAGTACTTC. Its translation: CASSSGAVDPLRQYF.

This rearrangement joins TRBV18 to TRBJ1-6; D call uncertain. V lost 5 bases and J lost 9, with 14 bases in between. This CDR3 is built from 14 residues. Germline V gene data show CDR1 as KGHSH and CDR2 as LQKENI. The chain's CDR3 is CASSTSREGSPLHF. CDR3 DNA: TGTGCCAGCTCAACATCCCGGGAGGGTTCACCCCTCCACTTT.

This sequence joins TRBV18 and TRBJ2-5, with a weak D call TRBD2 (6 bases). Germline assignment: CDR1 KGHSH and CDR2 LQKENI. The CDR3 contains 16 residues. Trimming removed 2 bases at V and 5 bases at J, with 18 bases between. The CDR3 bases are TGTGCCAGCTCACCATTATGGGACTTCCTTTCGGAGACCCAGTACTTC. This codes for CASSPLWDFLSETQYF.

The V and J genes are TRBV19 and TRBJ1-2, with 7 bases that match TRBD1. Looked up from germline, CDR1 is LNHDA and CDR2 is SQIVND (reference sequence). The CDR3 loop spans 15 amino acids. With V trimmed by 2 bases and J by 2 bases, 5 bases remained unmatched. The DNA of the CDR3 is TGTGCCAGTAGTATAACACAGGGGAGGAACTATGGCTACACCTTC. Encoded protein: CASSITQGRNYGYTF.

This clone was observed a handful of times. The CDR3 sequence is CASAVNYGYTF. The CDR3 DNA sequence: TGTGCCAGCGCCGTAAACTATGGCTACACCTTC. The chain is built from TRBV28 and TRBJ1-2; D gene ambiguous. CDR1 MDHEN and CDR2 SYDVKM come from the germline V gene. With 8 bases removed from V and 2 bases from J, the gap between germline ends came to 6 bases. The CDR3 is made up of 11 amino acids.

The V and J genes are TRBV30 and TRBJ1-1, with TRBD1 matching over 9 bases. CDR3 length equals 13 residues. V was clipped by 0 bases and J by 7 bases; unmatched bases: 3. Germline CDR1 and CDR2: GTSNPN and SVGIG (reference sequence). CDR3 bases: TGTGCCTGGAGTGTCCCGGGACAGGGTGAAGCTTTCTTT. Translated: CAWSVPGQGEAFF. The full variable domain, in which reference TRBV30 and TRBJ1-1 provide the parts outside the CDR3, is SQTIHQWPATLVQPVGSPLSLECTVEGTSNPNLYWYRQAAGRGLQLLFYSVGIGQISSEVPQNLSASRPQDRQFILSSKKLLLSDSGFYLCAWSVPGQGEAFFGQGTRLTVV.

Here the CDR3 DNA reads TGTGCCAGCAGCTACCTCTCGTGGGGAGGAGAGCAGTTCTTC. Translating it yields CASSYLSWGGEQFF. This chain joins TRBV7-8 and TRBJ2-1, with D tentatively TRBD2 (6 bases). The CDR3 is 14 amino acids. V lost 4 bases, J lost 10 bases, and 17 bases lay in between. CDR1 is SGHVS, CDR2 FQNEAQ, per germline.

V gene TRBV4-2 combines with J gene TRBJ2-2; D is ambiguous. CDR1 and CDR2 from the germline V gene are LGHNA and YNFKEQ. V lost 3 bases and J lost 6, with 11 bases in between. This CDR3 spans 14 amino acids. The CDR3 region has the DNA TGTGCCAGCAGCCAGATGATACAATCCGGGGAGCTGTTTTTT. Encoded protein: CASSQMIQSGELFF.

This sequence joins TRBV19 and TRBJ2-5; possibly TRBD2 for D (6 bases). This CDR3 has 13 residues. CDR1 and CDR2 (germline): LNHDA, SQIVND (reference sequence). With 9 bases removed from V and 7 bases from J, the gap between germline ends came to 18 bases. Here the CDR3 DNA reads TGTGCCAGCCACTCAGGGACTTTCGGGACCCAGTACTTC. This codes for CASHSGTFGTQYF. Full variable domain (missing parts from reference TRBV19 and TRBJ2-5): DGGITQSPKYLFRKEGQNVTLSCEQNLNHDAMYWYRQDPGQGLRLIYYSQIVNDFQKGDIAEGYSVSREKKESFPLTVTSAQKNPTAFYLCASHSGTFGTQYFGPGTRLLVL.

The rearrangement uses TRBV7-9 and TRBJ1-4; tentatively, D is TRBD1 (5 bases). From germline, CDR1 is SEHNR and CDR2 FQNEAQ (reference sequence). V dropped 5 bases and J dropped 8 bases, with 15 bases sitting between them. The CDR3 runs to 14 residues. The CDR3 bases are TGTGCCAGCAGCCCCAGCGGTGGGGGGGAAAAACTGTTTTTT. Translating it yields CASSPSGGGEKLFF.

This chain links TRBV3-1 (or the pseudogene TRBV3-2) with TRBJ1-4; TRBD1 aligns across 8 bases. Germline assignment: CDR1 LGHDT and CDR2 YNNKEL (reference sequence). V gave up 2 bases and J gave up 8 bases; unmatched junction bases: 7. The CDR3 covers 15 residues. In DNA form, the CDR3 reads TGTGCCAGCAGCCAACCTGGACAGGGCCGGGAAAAACTGTTTTTT. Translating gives CASSQPGQGREKLFF.

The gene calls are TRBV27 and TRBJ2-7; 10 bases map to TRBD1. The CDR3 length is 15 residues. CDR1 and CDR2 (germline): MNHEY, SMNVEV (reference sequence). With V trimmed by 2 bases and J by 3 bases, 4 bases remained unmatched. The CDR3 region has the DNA TGTGCCAGCAGTTTAAAGGGACAGGGGAACTACGAGCAGTACTTC. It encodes CASSLKGQGNYEQYF.

The CDR3 reads CASSLWGGWRDRGEGNEQFF. CDR3 DNA sequence: TGTGCCAGCAGTTTATGGGGAGGCTGGCGGGACAGGGGCGAAGGGAATGAGCAGTTCTTC. The chain joins TRBV28 to TRBJ2-1, with 10 positions matching TRBD1. The CDR3 is 20 amino acids. Germline values: CDR1 MDHEN, CDR2 SYDVKM. Trimming removed 0 bases from V and 7 bases from J; junction bases left unmatched: 18.

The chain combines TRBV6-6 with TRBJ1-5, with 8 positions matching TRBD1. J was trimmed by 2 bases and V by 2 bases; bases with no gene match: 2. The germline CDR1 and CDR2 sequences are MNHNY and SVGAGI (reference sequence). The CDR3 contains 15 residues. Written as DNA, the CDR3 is TGTGCCAGCAGTTACCCGGGACAGGGCAATCAGCCCCAGCATTTT. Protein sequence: CASSYPGQGNQPQHF.

The CDR3 DNA sequence: TGCGCCAGCAGCTGGGGGATGTCAGGACCGAACGAGCAGTACTTC. As protein: CASSWGMSGPNEQYF. The V call is TRBV5-1, the J call TRBJ2-7, with D perhaps matching TRBD1 or TRBD2 (5 bases each). Germline CDR1 and CDR2: SGHRS and YFSETQ. Trimming left V 3 bases short and J 5 bases short, with 18 bases between. CDR3 length: 15 amino acids. Combining the CDR3 with reference TRBV5-1 and TRBJ2-7 gives the whole variable domain KAGVTQTPRYLIKTRGQQVTLSCSPISGHRSVSWYQQTPGQGLQFLFEYFSETQRNKGNFPGRFSGRQFSNSRSEMNVSTLELGDSALYLCASSWGMSGPNEQYFGPGTRLTVT.

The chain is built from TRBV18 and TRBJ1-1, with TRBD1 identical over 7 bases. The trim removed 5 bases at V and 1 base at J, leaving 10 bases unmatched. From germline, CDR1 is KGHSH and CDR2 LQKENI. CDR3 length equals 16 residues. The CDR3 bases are TGTGCCAGCTCAACTACCGGGACAGCTACGAACACTGAAGCTTTCTTT. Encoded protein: CASSTTGTATNTEAFF.

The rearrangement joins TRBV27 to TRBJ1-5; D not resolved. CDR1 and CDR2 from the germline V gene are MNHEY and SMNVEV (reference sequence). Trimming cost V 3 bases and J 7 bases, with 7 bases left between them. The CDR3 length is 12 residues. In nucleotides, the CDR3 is TGTGCCAGCAGTTTTATGGGCCAGCCCCAGCATTTT. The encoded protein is CASSFMGQPQHF.

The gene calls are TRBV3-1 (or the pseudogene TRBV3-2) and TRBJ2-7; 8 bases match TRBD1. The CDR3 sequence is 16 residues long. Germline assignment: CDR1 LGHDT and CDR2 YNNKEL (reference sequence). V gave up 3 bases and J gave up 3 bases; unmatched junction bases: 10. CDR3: CASSQYGGQAYYEQYF. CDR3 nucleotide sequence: TGTGCCAGCAGCCAGTACGGGGGACAGGCCTACTACGAGCAGTACTTC.

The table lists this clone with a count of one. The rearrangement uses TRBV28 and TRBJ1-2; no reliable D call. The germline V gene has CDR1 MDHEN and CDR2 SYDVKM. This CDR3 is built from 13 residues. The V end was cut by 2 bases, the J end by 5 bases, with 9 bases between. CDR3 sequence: CASSLVGEYGYTF. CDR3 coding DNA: TGTGCCAGCAGTTTAGTCGGGGAGTATGGCTACACCTTC.

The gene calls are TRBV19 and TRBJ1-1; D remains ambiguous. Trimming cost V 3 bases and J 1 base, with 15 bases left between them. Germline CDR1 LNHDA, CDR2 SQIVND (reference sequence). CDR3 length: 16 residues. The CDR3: CASSIFPAGTNTEAFF. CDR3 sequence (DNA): TGTGCCAGTAGTATCTTCCCGGCGGGCACGAACACTGAAGCTTTCTTT.

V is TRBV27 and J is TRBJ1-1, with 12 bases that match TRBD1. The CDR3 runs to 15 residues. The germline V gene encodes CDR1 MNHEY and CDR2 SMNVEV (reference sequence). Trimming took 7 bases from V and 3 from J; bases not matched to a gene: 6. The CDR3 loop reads CASIGTGGAYTEAFF. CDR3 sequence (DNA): TGTGCCAGCATCGGGACAGGGGGCGCGTACACTGAAGCTTTCTTT.

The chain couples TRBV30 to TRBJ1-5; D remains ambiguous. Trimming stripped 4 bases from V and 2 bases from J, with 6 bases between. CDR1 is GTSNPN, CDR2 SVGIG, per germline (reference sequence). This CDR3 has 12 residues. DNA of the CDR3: TGTGCCTGGACAGATGGCAATCAGCCCCAGCATTTT. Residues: CAWTDGNQPQHF.